The T cell receptor (beta chain) under discussion was sequenced for a study of blood T cell repertoires in COVID-19. Trimming pared 1 base from V and 9 bases from J, leaving 19 bases between. Germline assignment: CDR1 GTSNPN and CDR2 SVGIG (reference sequence). The CDR3 consists of 14 residues. Original processing notes: Quantification of nucleated cells was approximated via reference gene primer amplification. Only in-frame clones appear in the TCRdb table, and some are missing; sequencing was by immunoSEQ multiplex PCR. V, J and clone size are taken as reported in that table, and D and trimming were inferred from the DNA itself. The sample includes more than 85,000 clones, about four fifths of them seen just once.

The sample consisted of peripheral blood. The V gene is TRBV30, the J gene TRBJ2-7, with a possible D match to TRBD2 (6 bases). The sequence was obtained from a man older than 75 with acute or convalescent COVID-19. This chain's CDR3 is CAWSAGTLVWGQYF. CDR3 nucleotide sequence: TGTGCCTGGAGTGCCGGGACTCTTGTGTGGGGGCAGTACTTC.